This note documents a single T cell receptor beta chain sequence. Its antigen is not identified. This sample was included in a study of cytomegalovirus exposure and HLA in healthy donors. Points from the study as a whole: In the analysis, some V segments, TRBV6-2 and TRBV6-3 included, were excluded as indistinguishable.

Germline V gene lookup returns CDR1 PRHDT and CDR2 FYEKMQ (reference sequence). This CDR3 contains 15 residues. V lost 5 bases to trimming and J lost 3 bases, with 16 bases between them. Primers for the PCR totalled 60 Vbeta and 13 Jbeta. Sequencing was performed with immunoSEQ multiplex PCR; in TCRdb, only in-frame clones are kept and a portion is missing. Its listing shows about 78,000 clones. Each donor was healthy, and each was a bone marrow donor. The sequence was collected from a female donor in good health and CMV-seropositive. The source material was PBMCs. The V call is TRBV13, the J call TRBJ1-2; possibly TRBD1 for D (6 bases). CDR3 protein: CASSPSRGIDYGYTF. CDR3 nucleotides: TGTGCCAGCAGCCCGTCGAGGGGGATTGACTATGGCTACACCTTC.